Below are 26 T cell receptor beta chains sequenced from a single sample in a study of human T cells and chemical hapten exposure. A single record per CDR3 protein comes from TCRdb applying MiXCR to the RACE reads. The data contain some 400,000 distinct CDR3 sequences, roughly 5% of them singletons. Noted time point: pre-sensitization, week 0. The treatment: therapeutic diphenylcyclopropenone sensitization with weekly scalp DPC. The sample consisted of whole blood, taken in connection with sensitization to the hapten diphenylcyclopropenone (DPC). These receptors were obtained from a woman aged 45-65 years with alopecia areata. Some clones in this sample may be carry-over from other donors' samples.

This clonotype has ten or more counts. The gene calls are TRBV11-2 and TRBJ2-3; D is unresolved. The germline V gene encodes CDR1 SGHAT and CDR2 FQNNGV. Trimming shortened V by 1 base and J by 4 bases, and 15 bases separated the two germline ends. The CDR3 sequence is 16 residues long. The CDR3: CASSLGIASSPDTQYF. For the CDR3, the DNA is TGTGCCAGCAGCTTAGGAATAGCATCAAGTCCAGATACGCAGTATTTT.

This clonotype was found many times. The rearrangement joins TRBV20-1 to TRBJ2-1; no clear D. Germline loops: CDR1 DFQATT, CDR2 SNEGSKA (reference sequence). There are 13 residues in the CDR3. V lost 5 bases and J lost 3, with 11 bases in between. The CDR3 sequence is CSAVADLYNEQFF. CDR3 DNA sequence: TGCAGTGCTGTAGCAGACCTCTACAATGAGCAGTTCTTC.

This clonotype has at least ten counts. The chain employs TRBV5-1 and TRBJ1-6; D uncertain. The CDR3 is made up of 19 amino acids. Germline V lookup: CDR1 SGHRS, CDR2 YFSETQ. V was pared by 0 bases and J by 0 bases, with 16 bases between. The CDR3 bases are TGCGCCAGCAGCTTGGCCAGCGGGTCTGCAAGCTCCTATAATTCACCCCTCCACTTT. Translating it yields CASSLASGSASSYNSPLHF.

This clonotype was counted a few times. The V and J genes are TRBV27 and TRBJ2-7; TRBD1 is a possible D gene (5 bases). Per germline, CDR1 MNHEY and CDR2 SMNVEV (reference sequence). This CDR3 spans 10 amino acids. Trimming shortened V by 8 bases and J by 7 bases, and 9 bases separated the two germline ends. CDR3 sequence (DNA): TGTGCCAGCGGGGCCCAGGAGCAGTACTTC. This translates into CASGAQEQYF.

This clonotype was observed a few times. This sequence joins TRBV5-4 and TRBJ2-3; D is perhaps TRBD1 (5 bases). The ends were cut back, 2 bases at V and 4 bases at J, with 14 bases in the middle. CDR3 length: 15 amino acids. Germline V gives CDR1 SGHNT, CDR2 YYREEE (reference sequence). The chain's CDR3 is CASSLSVQGPDTQYF. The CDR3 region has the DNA TGTGCCAGCAGCTTATCTGTCCAGGGTCCAGATACGCAGTATTTT.

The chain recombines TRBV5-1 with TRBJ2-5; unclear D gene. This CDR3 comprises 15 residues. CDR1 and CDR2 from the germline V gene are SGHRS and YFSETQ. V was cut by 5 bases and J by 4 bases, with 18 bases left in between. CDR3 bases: TGCGCCAGCAGTTTTACGGACCTTAGATCAGAGACCCAGTACTTC. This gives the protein CASSFTDLRSETQYF.

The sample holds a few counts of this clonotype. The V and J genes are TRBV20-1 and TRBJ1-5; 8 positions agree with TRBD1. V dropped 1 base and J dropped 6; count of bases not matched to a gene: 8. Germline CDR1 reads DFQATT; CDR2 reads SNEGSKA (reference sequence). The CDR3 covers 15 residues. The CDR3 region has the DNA TGCAGTGCTAGAGCGGACAGGGAGGGAAGTCAGCCCCAGCATTTT. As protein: CSARADREGSQPQHF.

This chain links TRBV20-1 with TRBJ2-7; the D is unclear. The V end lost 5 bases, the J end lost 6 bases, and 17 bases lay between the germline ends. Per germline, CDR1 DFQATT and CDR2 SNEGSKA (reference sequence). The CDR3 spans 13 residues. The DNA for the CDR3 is TGCAGTGCTGCCCAACTCGGTCGGAGCGAGCAGTACTTC. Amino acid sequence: CSAAQLGRSEQYF.

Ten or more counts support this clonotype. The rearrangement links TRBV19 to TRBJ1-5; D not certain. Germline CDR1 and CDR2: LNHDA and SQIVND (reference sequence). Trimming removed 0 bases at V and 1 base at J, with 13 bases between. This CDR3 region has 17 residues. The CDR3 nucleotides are TGTGCCAGTAGTATAGAAGACAACAGCCGAAGCAATCAGCCCCAGCATTTT. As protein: CASSIEDNSRSNQPQHF.

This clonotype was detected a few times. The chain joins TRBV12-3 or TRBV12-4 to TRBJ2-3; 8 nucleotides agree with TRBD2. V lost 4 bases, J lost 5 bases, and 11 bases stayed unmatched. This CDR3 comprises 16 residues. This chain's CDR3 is CASSSLAGKDLDTQYF. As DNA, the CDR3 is TGTGCCAGCAGTTCCTTAGCGGGGAAAGATTTAGATACGCAGTATTTT.

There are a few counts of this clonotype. The CDR3 DNA follows: TGTGCCAGCAGCTTTCGAATGACTAACACTGAAGCTTTCTTT. Amino acid sequence: CASSFRMTNTEAFF. The chain joins TRBV13 to TRBJ1-1; unclear D gene. There are 14 residues in the CDR3. Germline CDR1 and CDR2: PRHDT and FYEKMQ (reference sequence). The V end lost 3 bases, the J end lost 2 bases, and 10 bases lay between the germline ends. The complete variable domain, with remaining parts taken from reference TRBV13 and TRBJ1-1, reads AAGVIQSPRHLIKEKRETATLKCYPIPRHDTVYWYQQGPGQDPQFLISFYEKMQSDKGSIPDRFSAQQFSDYHSELNMSSLELGDSALYFCASSFRMTNTEAFFGQGTRLTVV.

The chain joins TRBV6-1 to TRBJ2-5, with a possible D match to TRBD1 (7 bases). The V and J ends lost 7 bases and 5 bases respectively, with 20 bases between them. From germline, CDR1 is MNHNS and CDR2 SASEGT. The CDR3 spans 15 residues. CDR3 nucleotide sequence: TGTGCCAGCATAGGGACAGCCCGGGCGGGGGAGACCCAGTACTTC. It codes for CASIGTARAGETQYF.

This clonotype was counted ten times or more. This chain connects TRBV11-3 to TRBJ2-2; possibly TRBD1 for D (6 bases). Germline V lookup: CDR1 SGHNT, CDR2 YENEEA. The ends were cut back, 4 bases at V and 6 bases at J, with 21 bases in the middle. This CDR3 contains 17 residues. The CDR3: CASSSVDRWKGAGELFF. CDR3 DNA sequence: TGTGCCAGCAGCTCGGTCGACAGGTGGAAAGGGGCCGGGGAGCTGTTTTTT. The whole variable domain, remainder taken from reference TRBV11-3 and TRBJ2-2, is EAGVVQSPRYKIIEKKQPVAFWCNPISGHNTLYWYLQNLGQGPELLIRYENEEAVDDSQLPKDRFSAERLKGVDSTLKIQPAELGDSAVYLCASSSVDRWKGAGELFFGEGSRLTVL.

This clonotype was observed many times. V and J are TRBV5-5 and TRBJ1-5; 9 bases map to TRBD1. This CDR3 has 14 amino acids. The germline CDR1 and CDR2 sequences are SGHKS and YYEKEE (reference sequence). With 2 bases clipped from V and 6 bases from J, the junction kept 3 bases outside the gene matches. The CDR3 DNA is TGTGCCAGCAGCTTCGGACAGGGGAGTCAGCCCCAGCATTTT. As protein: CASSFGQGSQPQHF. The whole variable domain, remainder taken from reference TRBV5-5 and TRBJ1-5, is DAGVTQSPTHLIKTRGQQVTLRCSPISGHKSVSWYQQVLGQGPQFIFQYYEKEERGRGNFPDRFSARQFPNYSSELNVNALLLGDSALYLCASSFGQGSQPQHFGDGTRLSIL.

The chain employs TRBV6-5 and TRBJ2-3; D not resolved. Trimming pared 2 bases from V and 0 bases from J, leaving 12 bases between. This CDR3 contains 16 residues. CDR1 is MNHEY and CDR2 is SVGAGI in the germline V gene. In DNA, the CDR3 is TGTGCCAGCAGTTACCGTTCGTCCGTTAGCACAGATACGCAGTATTTT. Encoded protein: CASSYRSSVSTDTQYF.

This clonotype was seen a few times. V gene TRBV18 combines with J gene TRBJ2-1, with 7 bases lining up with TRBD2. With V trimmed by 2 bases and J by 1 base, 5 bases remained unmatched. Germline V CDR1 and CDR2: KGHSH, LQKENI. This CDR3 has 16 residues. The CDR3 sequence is CASSPGGVGSYNEQFF. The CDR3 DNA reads TGTGCCAGCTCACCAGGGGGGGTAGGATCCTACAATGAGCAGTTCTTC.

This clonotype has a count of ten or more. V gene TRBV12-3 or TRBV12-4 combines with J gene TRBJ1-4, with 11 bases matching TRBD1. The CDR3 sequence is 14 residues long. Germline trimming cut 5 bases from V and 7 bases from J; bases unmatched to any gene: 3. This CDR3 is CASSPGTGGEKLFF. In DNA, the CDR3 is TGTGCCAGCAGTCCCGGGACAGGGGGTGAAAAACTGTTTTTT.

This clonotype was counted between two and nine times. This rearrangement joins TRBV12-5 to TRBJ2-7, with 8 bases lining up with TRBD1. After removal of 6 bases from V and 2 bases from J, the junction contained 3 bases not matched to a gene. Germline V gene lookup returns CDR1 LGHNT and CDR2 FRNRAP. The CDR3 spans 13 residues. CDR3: CASGPGGTYEQYF. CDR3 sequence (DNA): TGTGCTAGTGGCCCAGGGGGCACCTACGAGCAGTACTTC. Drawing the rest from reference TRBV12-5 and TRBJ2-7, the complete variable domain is DARVTQTPRHKVTEMGQEVTMRCQPILGHNTVFWYRQTMMQGLELLAYFRNRAPLDDSGMPKDRFSAEMPDATLATLKIQPSEPRDSAVYFCASGPGGTYEQYFGPGTRLTVT.

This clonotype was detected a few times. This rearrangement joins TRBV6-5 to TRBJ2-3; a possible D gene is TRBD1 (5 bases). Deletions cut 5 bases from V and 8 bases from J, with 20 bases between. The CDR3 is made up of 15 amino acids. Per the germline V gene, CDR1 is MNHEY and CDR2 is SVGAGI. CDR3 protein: CASSPPDNPIRTQYF. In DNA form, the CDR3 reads TGTGCCAGCAGTCCTCCGGACAACCCCATCCGTACGCAGTATTTT.

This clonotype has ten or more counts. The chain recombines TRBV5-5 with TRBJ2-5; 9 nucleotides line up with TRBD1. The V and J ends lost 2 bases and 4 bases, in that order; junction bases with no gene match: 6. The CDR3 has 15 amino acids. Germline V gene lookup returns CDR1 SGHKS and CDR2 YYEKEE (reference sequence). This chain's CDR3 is CASSFPGTGSETQYF. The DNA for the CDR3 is TGTGCCAGCAGCTTTCCCGGGACAGGGTCAGAGACCCAGTACTTC.

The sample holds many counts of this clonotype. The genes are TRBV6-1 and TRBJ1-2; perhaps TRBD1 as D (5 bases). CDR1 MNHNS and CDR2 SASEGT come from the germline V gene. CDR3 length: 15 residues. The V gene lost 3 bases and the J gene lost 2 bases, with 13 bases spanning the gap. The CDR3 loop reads CASSDYTTANYGYTF. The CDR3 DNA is TGTGCCAGCAGTGATTATACGACAGCGAACTATGGCTACACCTTC.

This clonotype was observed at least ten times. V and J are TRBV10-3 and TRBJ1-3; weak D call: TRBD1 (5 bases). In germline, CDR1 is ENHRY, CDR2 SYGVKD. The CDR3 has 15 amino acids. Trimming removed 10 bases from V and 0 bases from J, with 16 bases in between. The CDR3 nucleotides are TGTGCCACATTACCTACACAGGTCTCTGGAAACACCATATATTTT. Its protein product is CATLPTQVSGNTIYF.

DNA for the CDR3: TGTGCCACCAGTGATTCCAGGGGTCCGGGGGGTGAGCAGTTCTTC. Protein sequence: CATSDSRGPGGEQFF. The chain joins TRBV24-1 to TRBJ2-1; TRBD2 is a possible D gene (7 bases). There are 15 residues in the CDR3. V lost 2 bases, J lost 9 bases, and 16 bases lay in between. The germline gives CDR1 KGHDR, CDR2 SFDVKD.

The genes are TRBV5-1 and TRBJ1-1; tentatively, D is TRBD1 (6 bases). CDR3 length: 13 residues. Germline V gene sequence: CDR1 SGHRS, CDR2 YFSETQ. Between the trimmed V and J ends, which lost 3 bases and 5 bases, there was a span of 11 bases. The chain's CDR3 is CASSSGTLTEAFF. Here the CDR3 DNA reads TGCGCCAGCAGCTCTGGGACACTGACTGAAGCTTTCTTT.

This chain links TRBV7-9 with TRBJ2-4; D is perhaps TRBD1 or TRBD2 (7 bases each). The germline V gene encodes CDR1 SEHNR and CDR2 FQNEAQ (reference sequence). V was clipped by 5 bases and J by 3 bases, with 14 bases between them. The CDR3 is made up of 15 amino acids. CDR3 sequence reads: CASSTTGRVKNIQYF. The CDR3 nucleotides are TGTGCCAGCAGCACGACAGGGAGGGTCAAAAACATTCAGTACTTC.

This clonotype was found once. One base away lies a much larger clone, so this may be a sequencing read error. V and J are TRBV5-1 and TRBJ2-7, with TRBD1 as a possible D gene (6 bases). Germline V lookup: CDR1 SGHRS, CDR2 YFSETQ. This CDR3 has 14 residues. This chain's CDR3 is CVSSLEAGAYEQYF. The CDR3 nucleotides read TGCGTCAGCAGCTTGGAGGCAGGGGCCTACGAGCAGTACTTC.